This T cell receptor beta chain was captured in a study of cytomegalovirus exposure and HLA in healthy donors. Study results and caveats: About 90% or about 30% of the time was how often most TCR beta V segments were productive, according to an earlier analysis. Some segments of the V type, notably TRBV6-2 and TRBV6-3, were excluded as indistinguishable. No immune exposure information besides CMV serostatus was available.

To note about this clone: Its antigen is undetermined.

In the PCR, 60 Vbeta and 13 Jbeta primers were used. Sequenced by immunoSEQ multiplex PCR; TCRdb stores in-frame clones only, minus some. The table counts 40,000 to 45,000 clones; under 8% lies in the top ten. The V gene lost 8 bases and the J gene lost 0 bases, with 11 bases spanning the gap. The CDR3 totals 13 residues. Per germline, CDR1 MNHEY and CDR2 SVGAGI. Sequencing was performed on PBMCs. This receptor was taken from a man aged 30-40 years in good health and CMV-seronegative. The chain joins TRBV6-5 to TRBJ2-7; D unresolved. The CDR3 is CASAPTSSYEQYF. For the CDR3, the DNA is TGTGCCAGCGCGCCGACATCCTCCTACGAGCAGTACTTC.